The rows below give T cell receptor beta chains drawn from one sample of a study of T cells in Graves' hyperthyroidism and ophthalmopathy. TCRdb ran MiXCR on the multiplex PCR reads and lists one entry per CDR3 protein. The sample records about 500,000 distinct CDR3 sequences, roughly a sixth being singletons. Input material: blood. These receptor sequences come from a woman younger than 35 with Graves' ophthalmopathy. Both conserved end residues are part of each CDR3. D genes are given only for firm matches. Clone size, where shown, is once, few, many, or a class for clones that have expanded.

CASRDKKTGSANEKLFF	TGTGCCAGCAGAGATAAAAAAACAGGGAGTGCTAATGAAAAACTGTTTTTT	-	few	TRBJ1-4	TRBV6-1
CASSSATQGLEGYTF	TGTGCCAGCAGCTCTGCCACACAGGGATTGGAAGGCTACACCTTC	-	many	TRBJ1-2	TRBV27
CASSSDFWRGGNEQYF	TGTGCCAGCAGCTCCGACTTTTGGAGGGGGGGTAACGAGCAGTACTTC	-	many	TRBJ2-7	TRBV7-8
CASSPGRKDNEQFF	TGTGCCAGCTCACCCGGACGGAAGGACAATGAGCAGTTCTTC	-	many	TRBJ2-1	TRBV18
CSAGFGTYDTEAFF	TGCAGTGCTGGATTCGGGACGTACGACACTGAAGCTTTCTTT	-	many	TRBJ1-1	TRBV20-1
CASSLASGVNSPLHF	TGTGCCAGCAGCTTGGCCTCAGGGGTCAATTCACCCCTCCACTTT	-	many	TRBJ1-6	TRBV5-5
CASSLRARDEKLFF	TGTGCCAGCAGCTTAAGGGCCAGGGACGAAAAACTGTTTTTT	-	-	TRBJ1-4	TRBV7-6
CASSPTGAAGNTIYF	TGTGCCAGCAGCCCCACAGGGGCCGCAGGAAACACCATATATTTT	TRBD1	-	TRBJ1-3	TRBV14
CATRKGSTGELFF	TGTGCCACCAGGAAGGGGAGCACCGGGGAGCTGTTTTTT	-	-	TRBJ2-2	TRBV15
CASSQDPSATGTVNTEAFF	TGCGCCAGCAGCCAAGACCCATCGGCCACCGGGACGGTGAACACTGAAGCTTTCTTT	-	many	TRBJ1-1	TRBV4-1
CASRVTGELFF	TGTGCCAGCAGGGTAACCGGGGAGCTGTTTTTT	-	many	TRBJ2-2	TRBV2
CASGLAGVRDNEQFF	TGTGCCTCGGGACTAGCGGGAGTCAGGGACAATGAGCAGTTCTTC	TRBD2	many	TRBJ2-1	TRBV5-5
CASSPGLATGANVLTF	TGTGCCAGCAGCCCGGGACTGGCAACTGGGGCCAACGTCCTGACTTTC	-	-	TRBJ2-6	TRBV4-2
CASSAQDRRNSPLHF	TGTGCCAGCAGCGCACAGGACAGGCGTAATTCACCCCTCCACTTT	TRBD1	many	TRBJ1-6	TRBV7-6
CASSLGGLADTQYF	TGTGCCAGCAGCTTAGGGGGGCTCGCAGATACGCAGTATTTT	-	few	TRBJ2-3	TRBV5-6